The 25 T cell receptor beta chains in this list originate from one sample, sequenced in a study of T cells in Graves' hyperthyroidism and ophthalmopathy. Researchers amplified the TCR beta CDR3 regions from RNA transcripts. HTBI primers were the set used in a first-round RT-PCR of the TCR CDR3. A single record per CDR3 protein comes from TCRdb applying MiXCR to the multiplex PCR reads. The sample lists hundreds of thousands of distinct CDR3 sequences, approximately 13% seen once, with about 5.8% in the top ten. The material sequenced was blood. These receptors came from a woman aged 30 to 39 with Graves' hyperthyroidism that later progressed to Graves' ophthalmopathy.

This clonotype has only one observation. A much more abundant neighbour one base away suggests this may be a read error. The rearrangement links TRBV16 to TRBJ1-2; D is unresolved. Trimming took off 1 base at V and 6 bases at J, with 6 bases between the two ends. This CDR3 has 12 residues. Per germline, CDR1 KGHSY and CDR2 FQNENV. CDR3 loop: CASSQCSHGYTF. The CDR3 DNA reads TGTGCCAGCAGCCAATGCTCCCATGGCTACACCTTC. Full variable domain (remainder filled in from reference TRBV16 and TRBJ1-2): GEEVAQTPKHLVRGEGQKAKLYCAPIKGHSYVFWYQQVLKNEFKFLISFQNENVFDETGMPKERFSAKCLPNSPCSLEIQATKLEDSAVYFCASSQCSHGYTFGSGTRLTVV.

This chain uses TRBV27 with TRBJ2-6, with unresolved D. There are 15 residues in the CDR3. Germline V lookup: CDR1 MNHEY, CDR2 SMNVEV (reference sequence). The V end lost 2 bases, the J end lost 4 bases, and 9 bases lay between the germline ends. The CDR3 coding sequence is TGTGCCAGCAGTTTAGCCCGTACCGGGGCCAACGTCCTGACTTTC. As protein: CASSLARTGANVLTF.

In the case of this clonotype: A much larger clone sits a single nucleotide away, making a read error possible. This chain joins TRBV11-2 and TRBJ2-7; perhaps TRBD1 as D (6 bases). Trimming pared 6 bases from V and 7 bases from J, leaving 10 bases between. The CDR3 covers 11 residues. The germline gives CDR1 SGHAT, CDR2 FQNNGV. Here the CDR3 reads CASRAGEEQYF. Written as DNA, the CDR3 is TGTGCCAGCAGAGCAGGGGAGGAGCAGTACTTC.

The sample holds many counts of this clonotype. V usage is TRBV7-2 and J usage is TRBJ2-3; D is ambiguous. The germline V gene has CDR1 SGHTA and CDR2 FQGNSA. V lost 1 base, J lost 11 bases, and 10 bases lay in between. This CDR3 comprises 12 residues. CDR3 sequence reads: CASSLEDLQQYF. CDR3 nucleotides: TGTGCCAGCAGCTTAGAAGACCTTCAGCAGTATTTT.

This clonotype came up many times. The rearrangement joins TRBV5-1 to TRBJ2-2; D gene ambiguous. The length of the CDR3 is 13 residues. Trimming pared 2 bases from V and 1 base from J, leaving 3 bases between. Germline V gene lookup returns CDR1 SGHRS and CDR2 YFSETQ. The CDR3 nucleotides are TGCGCCAGCAGCTTTAGGAACACCGGGGAGCTGTTTTTT. Protein sequence: CASSFRNTGELFF.

This clonotype was seen more than once but under ten times. The chain employs TRBV6-2 or TRBV6-3 and TRBJ2-3; D might be TRBD1 (9 bases). CDR3 length: 17 residues. CDR1 is MNHEY and CDR2 is SVGEGT in the germline V gene. V was cut by 5 bases and J by 6 bases, with 24 bases left in between. CDR3 residues: CASSPLFGGDRADTQYF. CDR3 DNA sequence: TGTGCCAGCAGTCCCCTATTCGGGGGGGACAGGGCTGATACGCAGTATTTT.

This clonotype appeared many times. The chain couples TRBV7-6 to TRBJ2-5, with TRBD2 matching over 9 bases. V lost 6 bases and J lost 4; bases outside the gene matches: 3. The length of the CDR3 is 13 residues. The germline V gene encodes CDR1 SGHVS and CDR2 FNYEAQ. The CDR3 is CASSSSGVETQYF. For the CDR3, the DNA is TGTGCCAGCAGTTCTAGCGGGGTAGAGACCCAGTACTTC.

This clonotype has ten or more counts. This chain connects TRBV27 to TRBJ2-1; D remains unclear. V was trimmed by 2 bases and J by 4 bases, leaving 12 bases between them. CDR1 MNHEY and CDR2 SMNVEV come from the germline V gene (reference sequence). This CDR3 spans 15 amino acids. The CDR3 spells CASSLSLERYNEQFF. The CDR3 DNA reads as TGTGCCAGCAGTTTAAGCCTAGAGAGATACAATGAGCAGTTCTTC.

This clonotype has only a few counts. This chain links TRBV18 with TRBJ2-5; 12 nucleotides match TRBD1. This CDR3 has 16 residues. The germline V gene encodes CDR1 KGHSH and CDR2 LQKENI. Losses at the gene ends were 3 bases for V and 4 bases for J; bases not matched to a gene: 6. CDR3 residues: CASSPGTGGAGETQYF. The CDR3 DNA sequence: TGTGCCAGCTCACCGGGGACAGGGGGCGCGGGAGAGACCCAGTACTTC.

The rearrangement joins TRBV14 to TRBJ2-4; 8 bases are a match to TRBD1. The CDR3 contains 17 residues. Germline values: CDR1 SGHDN, CDR2 FVKESK. Losses at the gene ends were 0 bases for V and 8 bases for J; bases not matched to a gene: 12. The CDR3 DNA follows: TGTGCCAGCAGCCAAGATAGCGGACAGGGCCGTTGGGACATTCAGTACTTC. Protein: CASSQDSGQGRWDIQYF.

This clonotype was found many times. V usage is TRBV7-3 and J usage is TRBJ1-2; the match to TRBD1 covers 7 bases. The CDR3 is 15 amino acids. CDR1 and CDR2 from the germline V gene are SGHTA and FQGTGA. Trimming took 5 bases from V and 6 from J; bases not matched to a gene: 12. The CDR3 nucleotides read TGTGCCAGCAGCCTTACTGACAGGGCTCTTGATGGCTACACCTTC. Its protein is CASSLTDRALDGYTF.

The rearrangement joins TRBV6-6 to TRBJ2-2; D unclear. Germline V gives CDR1 MNHNY, CDR2 SVGAGI (reference sequence). The CDR3 covers 14 residues. V lost 0 bases, J lost 4 bases, and 6 bases lay in between. CDR3 in amino acids: CASSYSSFTGELFF. CDR3 nucleotides: TGTGCCAGCAGTTACTCGTCATTCACCGGGGAGCTGTTTTTT.

In this sample, this clonotype turned up many times. The J gene is TRBJ1-2, the V gene TRBV2, with TRBD1 matching over 10 bases. J lost 5 bases, V lost 6 bases, and 12 bases had no gene match. From germline, CDR1 is SNHLY and CDR2 FYNNEI. The CDR3 is 16 amino acids. The CDR3, as DNA: TGTGCCAGCAGAAGGGACAGGGGAGAACTTGGTTATGGCTACACCTTC. It encodes CASRRDRGELGYGYTF.

The V gene is TRBV11-1, the J gene TRBJ2-3; D call uncertain. CDR1 and CDR2 from the germline V gene are SGHAT and FQDESV (reference sequence). V dropped 6 bases and J dropped 6 bases, with 16 bases sitting between them. The CDR3 totals 14 residues. The CDR3 is CASRPPRPPDTQYF. The CDR3 bases are TGTGCCAGCAGACCACCCCGACCCCCCGATACGCAGTATTTT.

This clonotype has a count of ten or more. The V call is TRBV12-3 or TRBV12-4, the J call TRBJ2-3, with TRBD1 identical over 9 bases. V was clipped by 2 bases and J by 8 bases; unmatched bases: 8. The CDR3 covers 15 residues. Written as DNA, the CDR3 is TGTGCCAGCAGTTTACGGGACAGGGTGTTTAGTACGCAGTATTTT. Translation gives CASSLRDRVFSTQYF.

J is TRBJ1-6 and V is TRBV20-1; D is undetermined. Germline CDR1 DFQATT, CDR2 SNEGSKA (reference sequence). The CDR3 is 15 amino acids. V lost 4 bases to trimming and J lost 0 bases, with 10 bases between them. CDR3 sequence: CSAISSSSYNSPLHF. Here the CDR3 DNA reads TGCAGTGCTATTTCCAGTAGCTCCTATAATTCACCCCTCCACTTT.

V and J are TRBV5-4 and TRBJ1-2; 10 bases line up with TRBD1. Trimming at V came to 3 bases and at J to 8 bases, leaving 10 bases not matched to a gene. Germline V gene sequence: CDR1 SGHNT, CDR2 YYREEE (reference sequence). The CDR3 extends over 15 amino acids. The CDR3 protein is CASSSNPGTGDGYTF. The CDR3 nucleotides are TGTGCCAGCAGCTCTAACCCCGGGACAGGGGACGGCTACACCTTC. The entire variable domain, with the rest obtained from reference TRBV5-4 and TRBJ1-2, is as follows: ETGVTQSPTHLIKTRGQQVTLRCSSQSGHNTVSWYQQALGQGPQFIFQYYREEENGRGNFPPRFSGLQFPNYSSELNVNALELDDSALYLCASSSNPGTGDGYTFGSGTRLTVV.

On this clonotype itself: A much more abundant neighbour one base away suggests this may be a read error. The rearrangement links TRBV5-1 to TRBJ2-1, with D perhaps TRBD2 (5 bases). The CDR3 contains 13 residues. Germline-derived CDR1 and CDR2 are SGHRS and YFSETQ. The V gene lost 1 base and the J gene lost 8 bases, with 10 bases spanning the gap. DNA for the CDR3: TGCGCCAGCAGCTTGACCACCGGGGATGAGCAGTTCTTC. This sequence encodes CASSLTTGDEQFF. The complete variable domain, with remaining parts taken from reference TRBV5-1 and TRBJ2-1, reads KAGVTQTPRYLIKTRGQQVTLSCSPISGHRSVSWYQQTPGQGLQFLFEYFSETQRNKGNFPGRFSGRQFSNSRSEMNVSTLELGDSALYLCASSLTTGDEQFFGPGTRLTVL.

This clonotype was picked up many times. The V call is TRBV7-2, the J call TRBJ1-2; D perhaps matches TRBD1 (5 bases). V was cut by 1 base and J by 3 bases, with 15 bases left in between. The CDR3 covers 16 residues. Germline CDR1 SGHTA, CDR2 FQGNSA. CDR3 in amino acids: CASSLESWGNHYGYTF. In DNA form, the CDR3 reads TGTGCCAGCAGCTTAGAGAGTTGGGGCAACCACTATGGCTACACCTTC.

This clonotype was seen many times. This chain connects TRBV12-3 or TRBV12-4 to TRBJ1-2; D gene unclear. The V end lost 5 bases, the J end lost 7 bases, and 11 bases lay between the germline ends. The CDR3 spans 12 residues. The CDR3 loop reads CASSPPGGGYTF. CDR3 nucleotide sequence: TGTGCCAGCAGTCCCCCGGGAGGTGGCTACACCTTC.

The rearrangement joins TRBV6-5 to TRBJ2-3; 8 bases map to TRBD1. This CDR3 spans 14 amino acids. The germline V gene encodes CDR1 MNHEY and CDR2 SVGAGI. V shed 2 bases, J shed 6 bases, and the junction held 4 bases outside the gene matches. The CDR3 bases are TGTGCCAGCAGTTACCGGACAGGGAGGGATACGCAGTATTTT. It yields the protein CASSYRTGRDTQYF.

A few counts support this clonotype. The chain joins TRBV7-3 to TRBJ2-2; 7 bases map to TRBD2. The CDR3 is 15 amino acids. Trimming at V came to 2 bases and at J to 7 bases, leaving 7 bases not matched to a gene. Germline assignment: CDR1 SGHTA and CDR2 FQGTGA. CDR3 in DNA: TGTGCCAGCAGCTTAGTGATCGCGGGGGACGGGGAGCTGTTTTTT. Translated, it gives CASSLVIAGDGELFF. Looking up the rest from reference TRBV7-3 and TRBJ2-2 gives the full variable domain: GAGVSQTPSNKVTEKGKYVELRCDPISGHTALYWYRQSLGQGPEFLIYFQGTGAADDSGLPNDRFFAVRPEGSVSTLKIQRTERGDSAVYLCASSLVIAGDGELFFGEGSRLTVL.

This clonotype is a singleton in its sample. This clone may be a read error of a much larger clone one base away. The chain recombines TRBV29-1 with TRBJ2-5; 7 bases agree with TRBD2. Germline lookup yields CDR1 SQVTM and CDR2 ANQGSEA. The CDR3 has 14 amino acids. CDR3 in amino acids: CSVVWGGVRESQYF. In nucleotides, the CDR3 is TGCAGCGTTGTGTGGGGGGGGGTCCGGGAGAGCCAGTACTTC.

The sample holds a few counts of this clonotype. The rearrangement links TRBV9 to TRBJ2-7; 10 bases align to TRBD2. The CDR3 is 15 amino acids. J lost 4 bases, V lost 3 bases, and 7 bases had no gene match. Germline CDR1 reads SGDLS; CDR2 reads YYNGEE. The CDR3 spells CASSASSGSKYEQYF. The CDR3 DNA follows: TGTGCCAGCAGCGCGTCTAGCGGGAGTAAGTACGAGCAGTACTTC.

With respect to this clonotype: The CDR3 ends on some other residue instead of the conserved phenylalanine or tryptophan, so this is likely a read error. CDR3 in amino acids: CAGSYRATENQPQHS. In nucleotides, the CDR3 is TGTGCCGGCAGTTACCGGGCTACAGAGAATCAGCCCCAGCATTCT. This chain joins TRBV6-5 and TRBJ1-5; D remains ambiguous. Germline CDR1 reads MNHEY; CDR2 reads SVGAGI. CDR3 length: 15 amino acids.